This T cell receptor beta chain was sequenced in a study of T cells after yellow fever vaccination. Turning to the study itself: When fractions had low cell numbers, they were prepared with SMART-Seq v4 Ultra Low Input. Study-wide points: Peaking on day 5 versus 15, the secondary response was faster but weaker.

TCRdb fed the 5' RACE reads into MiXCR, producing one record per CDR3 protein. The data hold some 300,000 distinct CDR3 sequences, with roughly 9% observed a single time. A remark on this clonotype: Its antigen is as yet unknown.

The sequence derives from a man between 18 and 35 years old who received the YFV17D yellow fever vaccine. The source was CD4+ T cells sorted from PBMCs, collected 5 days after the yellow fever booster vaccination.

CDR3 in DNA: TGTGCCAGCAGGGGACAGGGGGTAAGGAGTGAGCAGTTCTTC. This codes for CASRGQGVRSEQFF. The chain recombines TRBV6-5 with TRBJ2-1; 11 nucleotides agree with TRBD1. V lost 6 bases to trimming and J lost 9 bases; unmatched junction nucleotides: 7. This CDR3 has 14 amino acids. Per the germline V gene, CDR1 is MNHEY and CDR2 is SVGAGI.